These T cell receptor beta chains were read from a single sample in a study of CD8 T cells in Susac syndrome. Each CDR3 protein is one row after TCRdb ran MiXCR on the immunoSEQ multiplex PCR reads. The repertoire holds roughly 200,000 distinct CDR3 sequences, with approximately 94% as singletons. Sequenced material: CD4+ T cells from PBMCs. The receptors originated from a human donor in good health. Both conserved end residues are part of each CDR3. The D gene is left open where the match is weak. Clone size is stated in some rows and not others, as once, few, many or a class when expanded.

abundance: -; j_gene: TRBJ2-5; len: 13; d_gene: -; v_gene: TRBV6-4; CDR3nt: TGTGCCAGCAGTGACTCGGCTAAAGAGACCCAGTACTTC; CDR3aa: CASSDSAKETQYF
abundance: -; j_gene: TRBJ2-2; len: 15; d_gene: TRBD2; v_gene: TRBV12-3/TRBV12-4; CDR3nt: TGTGCCAGCAGTTTAGGACTAGCGAGCACCGGGGAGCTGTTTTTT; CDR3aa: CASSLGLASTGELFF
abundance: -; j_gene: TRBJ1-5; len: 13; d_gene: -; v_gene: TRBV12-3/TRBV12-4; CDR3nt: TGTGCCAGCAGTTTAGGGGGTCGGCAGCCCCAGCATTTT; CDR3aa: CASSLGGRQPQHF
abundance: -; j_gene: TRBJ2-2; len: 16; d_gene: -; v_gene: TRBV6-5; CDR3nt: TGTGCCAGCAGTTACTCGATCACGCTAAACACCGGGGAGCTGTTTTTT; CDR3aa: CASSYSITLNTGELFF
abundance: -; j_gene: TRBJ2-2; len: 14; d_gene: TRBD1; v_gene: TRBV7-2; CDR3nt: TGTGCCAGCAGCACGGGACAGATCACCGGGGAGCTGTTTTTT; CDR3aa: CASSTGQITGELFF
abundance: -; j_gene: TRBJ2-3; len: 16; d_gene: TRBD2; v_gene: TRBV7-9; CDR3nt: TGTGCCAGCAGCGCCCGAGCCAGCGGGGGGGCATATACGCAGTATTTT; CDR3aa: CASSARASGGAYTQYF
abundance: -; j_gene: TRBJ1-5; len: 15; d_gene: -; v_gene: TRBV28; CDR3nt: TGTGCCAGCAGCCCCGGGGGAGATAGCAATCAGCCCCAGCATTTT; CDR3aa: CASSPGGDSNQPQHF
abundance: -; j_gene: TRBJ2-2; len: 16; d_gene: TRBD2; v_gene: TRBV5-1; CDR3nt: TGCGCCAGCAGTTATGCAAAGACTAGCGACACCGGGGAGCTGTTTTTT; CDR3aa: CASSYAKTSDTGELFF
abundance: -; j_gene: TRBJ2-1; len: 18; d_gene: TRBD2; v_gene: TRBV24-1; CDR3nt: TGTGCCACCAGTGATGGACTAGCGGGGTCCAGCTCCTACAATGAGCAGTTCTTC; CDR3aa: CATSDGLAGSSSYNEQFF
abundance: -; j_gene: TRBJ1-6; len: 13; d_gene: -; v_gene: TRBV27; CDR3nt: TGTGCCAGCAAGGGCGGCTCTGGATCACCCCTCCACTTT; CDR3aa: CASKGGSGSPLHF
abundance: -; j_gene: TRBJ2-5; len: 14; d_gene: TRBD2; v_gene: TRBV3-1; CDR3nt: TGTGCCAGCAGCCGAGCGGGGGGGCCAAAGACCCAGTACTTC; CDR3aa: CASSRAGGPKTQYF
abundance: once; j_gene: TRBJ2-5; len: 13; d_gene: TRBD2; v_gene: TRBV12-3/TRBV12-4; CDR3nt: TGTGCCAGCACCAGCGGGGTACAAGAGACCCAGTACTTC; CDR3aa: CASTSGVQETQYF
abundance: -; j_gene: TRBJ2-1; len: 15; d_gene: -; v_gene: TRBV3-1; CDR3nt: TGTGCCAGCAGCTCGACGGGACTTTCCTACAATGAGCAGTTCTTC; CDR3aa: CASSSTGLSYNEQFF
abundance: -; j_gene: TRBJ1-3; len: 16; d_gene: -; v_gene: TRBV7-2; CDR3nt: TGTGCCAGCAGCTCCTCACGATTTAGCTCTGGAAACACCATATATTTT; CDR3aa: CASSSSRFSSGNTIYF
abundance: -; j_gene: TRBJ1-1; len: 13; d_gene: TRBD1; v_gene: TRBV30; CDR3nt: TGTGCCTGGATAGGACAGGTGAACACTGAAGCTTTCTTT; CDR3aa: CAWIGQVNTEAFF
abundance: -; j_gene: TRBJ2-3; len: 18; d_gene: TRBD2; v_gene: TRBV20-1; CDR3nt: TGCAGTGCTCTGCCCCTCGGGCTAGCGGGGGAACGCACAGATACGCAGTATTTT; CDR3aa: CSALPLGLAGERTDTQYF
abundance: -; j_gene: TRBJ1-5; len: 12; d_gene: TRBD1; v_gene: TRBV20-1; CDR3nt: TGCAGTGCTAGACAGGGGGTTCAGCCCCAGCATTTT; CDR3aa: CSARQGVQPQHF
abundance: -; j_gene: TRBJ2-7; len: 12; d_gene: TRBD1; v_gene: TRBV29-1; CDR3nt: TGCAGCGCTTCGACAGGGCACCACGAGCAGTACTTC; CDR3aa: CSASTGHHEQYF
abundance: -; j_gene: TRBJ2-7; len: 16; d_gene: TRBD1; v_gene: TRBV5-6; CDR3nt: TGTGCCAGCAGCTTGTATACGCCCGGACAGGGGGGCGAGCAGTACTTC; CDR3aa: CASSLYTPGQGGEQYF
abundance: -; j_gene: TRBJ1-3; len: 14; d_gene: -; v_gene: TRBV9; CDR3nt: TGTGCCAGCAGCGTAGGTTTTTCTGGAAACACCATATATTTT; CDR3aa: CASSVGFSGNTIYF
abundance: -; j_gene: TRBJ1-2; len: 15; d_gene: TRBD1; v_gene: TRBV2; CDR3nt: TGTGCCAGTCCGCAGACAGGGGGCTTAGTCTATGGCTACACCTTC; CDR3aa: CASPQTGGLVYGYTF
abundance: -; j_gene: TRBJ1-2; len: 11; d_gene: -; v_gene: TRBV28; CDR3nt: TGTGCCGACGGAGACCCCCATGGCTACACCTTC; CDR3aa: CADGDPHGYTF
abundance: -; j_gene: TRBJ1-3; len: 13; d_gene: -; v_gene: TRBV30; CDR3nt: TGTGCCTGGAATTCCCAGGTGGGAAACACCATATATTTT; CDR3aa: CAWNSQVGNTIYF
abundance: -; j_gene: TRBJ1-3; len: 18; d_gene: TRBD1; v_gene: TRBV19; CDR3nt: TGTGCCAGTAGCCCGACAGGGGCGAACATCCACTCTGGAAACACCATATATTTT; CDR3aa: CASSPTGANIHSGNTIYF
abundance: -; j_gene: TRBJ1-1; len: 15; d_gene: -; v_gene: TRBV3-1; CDR3nt: TGTGCCAGCAGCTCGGGCGGGGCATGGGGGACTGAAGCTTTCTTT; CDR3aa: CASSSGGAWGTEAFF
abundance: once; j_gene: TRBJ2-3; len: 13; d_gene: -; v_gene: TRBV3-1; CDR3nt: TGTGCCAGCAGTGGTCATCGCACAGATACGCAGTATTTT; CDR3aa: CASSGHRTDTQYF
abundance: -; j_gene: TRBJ1-1; len: 13; d_gene: TRBD1; v_gene: TRBV12-3/TRBV12-4; CDR3nt: TGTGCCAGCATACTGAGACAGGGCAGAGGAGCTTTCTTT; CDR3aa: CASILRQGRGAFF
abundance: -; j_gene: TRBJ1-1; len: 12; d_gene: -; v_gene: TRBV11-2; CDR3nt: TGTGCCAGCAGCCCTAATTCAGCTGAAGCTTTCTTT; CDR3aa: CASSPNSAEAFF
abundance: -; j_gene: TRBJ2-7; len: 14; d_gene: TRBD1; v_gene: TRBV20-1; CDR3nt: TGCAGTGCTTACGGACAGGCGGAGATCTACGAGCAGTACTTC; CDR3aa: CSAYGQAEIYEQYF
abundance: -; j_gene: TRBJ2-4; len: 13; d_gene: -; v_gene: TRBV29-1; CDR3nt: TGCAGCGTTGCTGCGGGGACAGAAAACATTCAGTACTTC; CDR3aa: CSVAAGTENIQYF
abundance: -; j_gene: TRBJ2-5; len: 13; d_gene: -; v_gene: TRBV4-1; CDR3nt: TGCGCCAGCAGCCTGTGGGTCCAAGAGACCCAGTACTTC; CDR3aa: CASSLWVQETQYF
abundance: once; j_gene: TRBJ1-2; len: 18; d_gene: TRBD1; v_gene: TRBV7-8; CDR3nt: TGTGCCAGCAGCCTAAGGGCCGGGACAGGGGGCTCCCACTATGGCTACACCTTC; CDR3aa: CASSLRAGTGGSHYGYTF
abundance: -; j_gene: TRBJ1-1; len: 13; d_gene: -; v_gene: TRBV15; CDR3nt: TGTGCCACCAGCAGGAGTGGGCTCCCTGAAGCTTTCTTT; CDR3aa: CATSRSGLPEAFF
abundance: -; j_gene: TRBJ2-7; len: 13; d_gene: TRBD1; v_gene: TRBV20-1; CDR3nt: TGCAGTACCACTGGGCCAGGGGGCTACGAGCAGTACTTC; CDR3aa: CSTTGPGGYEQYF
abundance: -; j_gene: TRBJ1-1; len: 14; d_gene: -; v_gene: TRBV3-1; CDR3nt: TGTGCCAGCAGCCCGTTCTTGGGGTCGGCTGAAGCTTTCTTT; CDR3aa: CASSPFLGSAEAFF
abundance: -; j_gene: TRBJ2-1; len: 16; d_gene: -; v_gene: TRBV10-3; CDR3nt: TGTGCCATCAGCGAGCAATCAGGCCTCTCCTACAATGAGCAGTTCTTC; CDR3aa: CAISEQSGLSYNEQFF
abundance: -; j_gene: TRBJ1-6; len: 14; d_gene: TRBD1; v_gene: TRBV7-2; CDR3nt: TGTGCCAGCAGCAAGGGACAGCAGAATTCACCCCTCCACTTT; CDR3aa: CASSKGQQNSPLHF
abundance: -; j_gene: TRBJ1-6; len: 16; d_gene: -; v_gene: TRBV5-1; CDR3nt: TGCGCCAGCAGCGTCGACGGGACAAATCGGGATTCACCCCTCCACTTT; CDR3aa: CASSVDGTNRDSPLHF
abundance: -; j_gene: TRBJ1-6; len: 19; d_gene: TRBD1; v_gene: TRBV7-9; CDR3nt: TGTGCCAGCAGCCTACCGGGACAGGGAGGAAACGGCTATAATTCACCCCTCCATTTT; CDR3aa: CASSLPGQGGNGYNSPLHF
abundance: -; j_gene: TRBJ1-4; len: 13; d_gene: TRBD1; v_gene: TRBV5-4; CDR3nt: TGTGCCAGCCAGGACAGGGGTAATGAAAAACTGTTTTTT; CDR3aa: CASQDRGNEKLFF
abundance: -; j_gene: TRBJ2-5; len: 15; d_gene: TRBD2; v_gene: TRBV9; CDR3nt: TGTGCCAGCAGCGTAGAAGCGGGGGGGCGGGAGACCCAGTACTTC; CDR3aa: CASSVEAGGRETQYF
abundance: -; j_gene: TRBJ1-3; len: 16; d_gene: -; v_gene: TRBV13; CDR3nt: TGTGCCAGCAGCTTACTGGCGAGGGCCACTGGAAACACCATATATTTT; CDR3aa: CASSLLARATGNTIYF
abundance: -; j_gene: TRBJ2-7; len: 14; d_gene: -; v_gene: TRBV7-8; CDR3nt: TGTGCCAGCAGCTTAGTTGAGACAGACTACGAGCAGTACTTC; CDR3aa: CASSLVETDYEQYF
abundance: -; j_gene: TRBJ2-1; len: 15; d_gene: TRBD2; v_gene: TRBV27; CDR3nt: TGTGCCAGCAGTTCGGGACTAGCTGTAGGCAATGAGCAGTTCTTC; CDR3aa: CASSSGLAVGNEQFF
abundance: -; j_gene: TRBJ2-1; len: 16; d_gene: -; v_gene: TRBV3-1; CDR3nt: TGTGCCAGCAGCCAAACTGGGGGCGTGGGGGACAATGAGCAGTTCTTC; CDR3aa: CASSQTGGVGDNEQFF
abundance: -; j_gene: TRBJ1-5; len: 14; d_gene: -; v_gene: TRBV28; CDR3nt: TGTGCCAGCACAGACCAAGTTTTCAATCAGCCCCAGCATTTT; CDR3aa: CASTDQVFNQPQHF
abundance: -; j_gene: TRBJ1-5; len: 20; d_gene: -; v_gene: TRBV3-1; CDR3nt: TGTGCCAGCAGCCAAGACCCCAGGACAGTCGATGGGGGGAGCAATCAGCCCCAGCATTTT; CDR3aa: CASSQDPRTVDGGSNQPQHF
abundance: -; j_gene: TRBJ1-4; len: 16; d_gene: TRBD1; v_gene: TRBV2; CDR3nt: TGTGCCAGCAGGGACAGGGTCGGATCCATCCAAGAAAAACTGTTTTTT; CDR3aa: CASRDRVGSIQEKLFF
abundance: once; j_gene: TRBJ2-3; len: 16; d_gene: -; v_gene: TRBV4-3; CDR3nt: TGCGCCAGCAGCCCGAATTCCGGACCCCGCACAGATACGCAGTATTTT; CDR3aa: CASSPNSGPRTDTQYF
abundance: -; j_gene: TRBJ2-1; len: 15; d_gene: -; v_gene: TRBV18; CDR3nt: TGTGCCAGCTCGGGTCTCAGGAGCTCCTACAATGAGCAGTTCTTC; CDR3aa: CASSGLRSSYNEQFF
abundance: once; j_gene: TRBJ2-2; len: 14; d_gene: -; v_gene: TRBV12-3/TRBV12-4; CDR3nt: TGTGCCAGCAGTATACACAGGAATCACGGGGAGCTGTTTTTT; CDR3aa: CASSIHRNHGELFF
abundance: -; j_gene: TRBJ2-7; len: 14; d_gene: -; v_gene: TRBV4-1; CDR3nt: TGCGCCAGCAGCCAAGATGGGGGGTTTTATGGGCAGTACTTC; CDR3aa: CASSQDGGFYGQYF
abundance: -; j_gene: TRBJ2-2; len: 15; d_gene: -; v_gene: TRBV12-3/TRBV12-4; CDR3nt: TGTGCCAGCAGTTTAGGGGGCTTGAACACCGGGGAGCTGTTTTTT; CDR3aa: CASSLGGLNTGELFF
abundance: -; j_gene: TRBJ1-1; len: 16; d_gene: -; v_gene: TRBV6-5; CDR3nt: TGTGCCAGCAGTTACCGCGTGGCCAGCAGGAGCGCTGAAGCTTTCTTT; CDR3aa: CASSYRVASRSAEAFF
abundance: -; j_gene: TRBJ2-5; len: 16; d_gene: TRBD1; v_gene: TRBV5-4; CDR3nt: TGTGCCAGCAGCTTGGCGTTCCGGGACAGTAAAGAGACCCAGTACTTC; CDR3aa: CASSLAFRDSKETQYF
abundance: -; j_gene: TRBJ2-5; len: 16; d_gene: -; v_gene: TRBV5-4; CDR3nt: TGTGCCAGCAGCTTGGCACTGACTCCGTCCCTAGAGACCCAGTACTTC; CDR3aa: CASSLALTPSLETQYF
abundance: -; j_gene: TRBJ1-1; len: 14; d_gene: -; v_gene: TRBV2; CDR3nt: TGTGCCGCCTCCGCAACCAGAGGCGGCACTGAAGCTTTCTTT; CDR3aa: CAASATRGGTEAFF